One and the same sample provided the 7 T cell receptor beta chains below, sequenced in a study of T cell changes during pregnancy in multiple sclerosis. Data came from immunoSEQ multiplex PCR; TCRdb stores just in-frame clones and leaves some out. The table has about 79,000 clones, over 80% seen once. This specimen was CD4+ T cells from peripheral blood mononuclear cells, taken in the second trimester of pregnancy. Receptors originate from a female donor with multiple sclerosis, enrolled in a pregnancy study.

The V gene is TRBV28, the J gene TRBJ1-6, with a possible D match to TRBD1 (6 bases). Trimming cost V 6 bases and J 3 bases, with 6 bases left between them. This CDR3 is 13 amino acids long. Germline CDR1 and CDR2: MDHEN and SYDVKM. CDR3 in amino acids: CASRGGYNSPLHF. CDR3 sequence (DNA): TGTGCCAGCAGAGGGGGCTATAATTCACCCCTCCACTTT. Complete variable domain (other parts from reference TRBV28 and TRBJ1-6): DVKVTQSSRYLVKRTGEKVFLECVQDMDHENMFWYRQDPGLGLRLIYFSYDVKMKEKGDIPEGYSVSREKKERFSLILESASTNQTSMYLCASRGGYNSPLHFGNGTRLTVT.

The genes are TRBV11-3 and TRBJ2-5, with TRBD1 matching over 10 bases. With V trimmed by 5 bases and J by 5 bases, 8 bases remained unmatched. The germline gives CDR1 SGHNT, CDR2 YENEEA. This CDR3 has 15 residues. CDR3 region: CASSHGTGDRETQYF. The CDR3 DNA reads TGTGCCAGCAGCCATGGGACAGGGGACCGGGAGACCCAGTACTTC. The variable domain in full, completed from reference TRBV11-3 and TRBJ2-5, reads EAGVVQSPRYKIIEKKQPVAFWCNPISGHNTLYWYLQNLGQGPELLIRYENEEAVDDSQLPKDRFSAERLKGVDSTLKIQPAELGDSAVYLCASSHGTGDRETQYFGPGTRLLVL.

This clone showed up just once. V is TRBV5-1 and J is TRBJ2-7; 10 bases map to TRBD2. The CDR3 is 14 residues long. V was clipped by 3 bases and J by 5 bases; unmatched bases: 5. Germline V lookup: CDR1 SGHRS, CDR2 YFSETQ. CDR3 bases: TGCGCCAGCAGCTCCGGGACTAGCGTGGACGAGCAGTACTTC. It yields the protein CASSSGTSVDEQYF.

CDR3 residues: CASSPRPGLNTGELFF. CDR3 sequence (DNA): TGTGCCAGCAGCCCCCGTCCGGGACTTAACACCGGGGAGCTGTTTTTT. V and J are TRBV14 and TRBJ2-2; the D gene is possibly TRBD2 (6 bases). Germline V gene data show CDR1 as SGHDN and CDR2 as FVKESK. This CDR3 is 16 amino acids long. Trimming cost V 4 bases and J 2 bases, with 14 bases left between them. Full variable domain (missing parts from reference TRBV14 and TRBJ2-2): EAGVTQFPSHSVIEKGQTVTLRCDPISGHDNLYWYRRVMGKEIKFLLHFVKESKQDESGMPNNRFLAERTGGTYSTLKVQPAELEDSGVYFCASSPRPGLNTGELFFGEGSRLTVL.

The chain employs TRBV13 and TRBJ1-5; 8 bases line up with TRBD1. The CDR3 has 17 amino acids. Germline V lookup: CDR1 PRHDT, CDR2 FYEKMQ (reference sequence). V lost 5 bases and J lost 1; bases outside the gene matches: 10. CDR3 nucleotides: TGTGCCAGCAGCCGCGGACAGGGCCTTAAGAGCAATCAGCCCCAGCATTTT. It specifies CASSRGQGLKSNQPQHF. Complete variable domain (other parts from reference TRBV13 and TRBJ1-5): AAGVIQSPRHLIKEKRETATLKCYPIPRHDTVYWYQQGPGQDPQFLISFYEKMQSDKGSIPDRFSAQQFSDYHSELNMSSLELGDSALYFCASSRGQGLKSNQPQHFGDGTRLSIL.

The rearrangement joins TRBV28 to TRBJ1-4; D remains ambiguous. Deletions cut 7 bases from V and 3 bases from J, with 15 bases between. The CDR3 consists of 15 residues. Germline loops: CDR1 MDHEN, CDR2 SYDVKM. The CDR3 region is CASKSEGRPNEKLFF. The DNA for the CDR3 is TGTGCCAGCAAATCGGAAGGCAGGCCTAATGAAAAACTGTTTTTT. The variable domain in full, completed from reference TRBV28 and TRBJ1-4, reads DVKVTQSSRYLVKRTGEKVFLECVQDMDHENMFWYRQDPGLGLRLIYFSYDVKMKEKGDIPEGYSVSREKKERFSLILESASTNQTSMYLCASKSEGRPNEKLFFGSGTQLSVL.

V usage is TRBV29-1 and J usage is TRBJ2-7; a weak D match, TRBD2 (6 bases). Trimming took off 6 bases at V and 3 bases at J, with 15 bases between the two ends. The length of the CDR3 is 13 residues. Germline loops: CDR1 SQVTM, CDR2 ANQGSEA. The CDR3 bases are TGCAGCGTCCGCGTGGAGGGGTTCTACGAGCAGTACTTC. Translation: CSVRVEGFYEQYF.